What follows is one T cell receptor (beta chain) and its context. This receptor's antigen is unknown. Base qualities are not provided; no much larger clone lies one nucleotide away. To prepare the library, the immunoSEQ multiplex PCR assay was applied. The multiplex PCR relied on a mix of 60 forward primers for TCR Vbeta segments and 13 reverse primers for TCR Jbeta segments. The CDR3 region of rearranged TCR beta genes was amplified from genomic DNA with a multiplex PCR assay. On the Illumina HiSeq System, the amplified TCR beta libraries were sequenced as 87-base-pair reads. The paper's processing steps were these. A later analysis counted about 80 million unique TCR beta chains across the 550 to 800 repertoires, and about 10 million of these chains were shared by at least two donors. Raw reads were error-corrected and collapsed into unique sequences with a nearest-neighbor algorithm that merged closely related sequences to remove PCR and sequencing errors. V, D and J gene segments were assigned by aligning CDR3 sequences to IMGT reference sequences. For a sequence to be retained, at least a six-nucleotide match to both a V gene segment and a J gene segment was required. Rearrangements were classified as productive when the CDR3 lacked stop codons and remained in frame with V and J, and all other rearrangements were classified as non-productive. Following IMGT convention, CDR3 was defined as the stretch from the second conserved V-encoded cysteine to the conserved J-encoded phenylalanine. The earlier analysis of some 540 of the donors excluded any sequence lacking an unambiguous match to a single V gene segment. An earlier analysis of a few hundred of the donors classified V segments as functional when productive rearrangements were above 56.7% and as segregating when the standard deviation between donors was above 5%. A statistical classification framework was built for diagnosing cytomegalovirus status from the catalog of TCR beta chain sequences. In a later analysis, TCR nucleotide sequences were compared against IMGT/GENE-DB human TR gene sequences so that V and J genes could be assigned. Using the TCRdist pipeline, a later analysis assigned CDR3 sequences along with most-parsimonious VDJ recombination scenarios. A later analysis defined each TCR beta chain by its CDR3 amino acid sequence plus V-gene family, and excluded reads lacking a unique V-gene family. In a later analysis, 450 to 600 highly shared, low-generation-probability nucleotide sequences were removed to address suspected cross-contamination and a sequencing artifact. For each public chain, a later analysis derived a clonal expansion index from normalized ranks of inferred template counts within each repertoire. In a later analysis, generation probabilities were computed with a VDJ recombination model fitted to out-of-frame rearrangements, and the resulting probabilities were checked against IGoR. Hypergeometric tests were used in a later analysis to score TCR-TCR, TCR-HLA and TCR-CMV co-occurrence, with a repertoire-size bias correction applied to the TCR pairs. To estimate false discovery rates, a later analysis permuted the HLA or CMV assignments 20 times. In a later analysis, co-occurring TCRs were grouped with DBSCAN, and TCRdist sequence similarity was added when clustering was performed within HLA-allele-positive subsets. Co-occurrence clustering excluded repertoires with fewer than 30,000 or more than 120,000 public chains, plus five with anomalous nucleotide sharing. Entries here come from immuneACCESS through TCRdb and include only in-frame sequences with V and J called. Some clones fail to appear in such tables; in the studies checked, an unresolved V gene covers under half of the shortfall, and the cause of the remainder is unknown. Clone size and V and J calls were adopted from that table, with D and trimming inferred from the DNA. The sample table contains fewer than 250,000 clones; only one count was recorded for 80% to 90% of them. The ten largest clones capture about 3.1% of the sample.

This record comes from a study of cytomegalovirus exposure and HLA in healthy donors (dated by TCRdb to about 2017). Regarding the complete study: According to an earlier analysis of a few hundred of the donors, 200 million or so T cells yielded roughly 100 million unique TCR beta sequences and approximately 280 Gb of sequence data. In the later analysis, no new phenotypic data were used to find candidate immune exposures; instead, reliance was placed on TCR beta sequences and their occurrence across donors. Typing coverage differed by locus: A, B, C, DRB1 and DQB1 were typed in roughly 629-630 donors, DQA1 in 500 to 550, DPA1 in some 600, and DPB1 in 400 to 490. Because of strong linkage in the cohort, five DR-DQ haplotypes were treated as single units for association and clustering. The T cell repertoires of 700 or so subjects were profiled by immunosequencing and related to cytomegalovirus serostatus. A later analysis re-examined previously published TCR beta repertoires from just over 650 donors and added high-resolution HLA genotyping to investigate patterns of TCR occurrence. Class I and class II HLA loci were covered by the typing at four-digit resolution. An early release covering more than 500 HLA-typed donors comprised approximately 290 gigabases of sequencing data and around 85 million unique TCR sequences. The study was designed to test whether signatures of past pathogen exposure could be identified by cataloging public T cell receptors. Every repertoire in the discovery cohort had been generated on one and the same sequencing platform. Of the 398 genotyped donors, approximately 80% fell in the genetic ancestry cluster associated with self-reported Caucasian donors. In addition to the first cohort of roughly 670 subjects, a separate validation cohort of approximately 130 different subjects was used. Donor age, sex, ethnicity and CMV serostatus were compiled alongside the repertoire data. To predict cytomegalovirus infection status, the study brought together high-throughput TCR immunosequencing, statistical association of individual TCRs with disease status, and machine learning. An earlier analysis of 587 of the donors used high-throughput TCR beta sequencing to judge whether each TCR beta V gene segment behaved as functional or pseudogenic. Genome-wide SNP genotypes for about three fifths of the roughly 700 donors were used in a later genetic analysis, which treated that subset as a discovery cohort. On average, around 240,000 unique TCR beta nucleotide sequences were sequenced per donor among 350 to 400 genotyped donors of the cohort, with roughly 19% of those sequences being non-productive. Study-wide conclusions, independent of this receptor: In a later analysis, several top co-occurrence clusters were reported to appear linked to parvovirus B19, influenza, CMV and Epstein-Barr virus. A group of highly shared sequence variants was considered likely to be a technical artifact of the sequencing pipeline. For the cohort, immune exposure information was limited to CMV serostatus. Most TCR sequences were observed very rarely across donors, whereas some public TCRs were present in many individuals. Assigning TCR associations to individual alleles was difficult when HLA alleles, especially DR and DQ, strongly co-occurred. A later genetic analysis associated a missense DCLRE1C variant with V-gene and J-gene trimming of TCR beta chains, and an independent cohort replicated the association. In a later analysis, TCR association rates were found to vary across HLA loci, with the most associated TCRs seen for DRB1 alleles and the fewest for HLA-C alleles. Compared with equally common non-associated chains, HLA-associated TCR beta chains in a later analysis were more clonally expanded and had lower generation probabilities. A further reported finding was that TCR beta sequences accurately predicted the HLA-A and HLA-B alleles for most subjects in the first cohort. Because HLA typing was unavailable for some donors at each locus, only the typed subset was used in association tests. Roughly uniform sequencing depth across donors was assumed in presence/absence analyses, although this assumption may not hold. Some IMGT-functional V segments, including TRBV6-2 and TRBV6-3, could not be told apart with the 87-base-pair reads, so those segments were excluded. A later analysis associated about 17,000 TCR beta sequences with specific HLA alleles at a false discovery rate of 0.05. A total of 164 TCR beta chains were listed by the study as associated with cytomegalovirus. Broadly in line with IMGT annotations, most TCR beta V segments showed up in productive rearrangements about 87% or about 30% of the time in an earlier analysis of several hundred of the donors. A later analysis found that most CMV-associated TCR beta chains appeared HLA-restricted, with HLA associations seemingly driven largely by CMV exposure. In vitro tests confirmed that a few of the cytomegalovirus-associated TCR beta chains recognize cytomegalovirus antigens. The classifier was reported to diagnose cytomegalovirus status with high specificity and sensitivity in both the original and validation cohorts. According to the authors, the approach could potentially be generalized to other disease states and immunological phenotypes. In a later genetic analysis, fewer N-insertions in productive TCRs were reported among donors in an Asian-associated ancestry cluster than the roughly 700-donor mean. Roughly 17 rarely observed V segments, including chromosome 9 orphons, were excluded from the earlier analysis of some 590 of the donors because counts were too low. Correlated functional status among segregating V segments might reflect linkage disequilibrium, but an unknown experimental factor could not be ruled out. This cohort had only TCR beta chains sequenced, and the lack of alpha or paired-chain data limited which features could be detected.

In total, roughly 670 healthy bone marrow donors made up the cohort. At the time of sampling, every cohort member was nominally healthy, though immune exposures that went unrecorded were likely present. The donor was CMV seronegative and was included in the group of a few hundred seronegative cohort members. A peripheral blood sample was collected from each donor, and TCR beta sequencing was performed on peripheral blood mononuclear cells. Genomic DNA was extracted from the blood cell samples with the Qiagen DNeasy Blood Extraction Kit. V is shortened by 4 bases, J by 1 base, and the region joining them spans 13 bases. In the germline V gene (reference sequence), CDR1 corresponds to MNHNY and CDR2 to SVGAGI. The CDR3 runs 15 residues from the cysteine to the phenylalanine. This entry keeps only the CDR3 DNA: 45 bases, framed from base 1.

The sample taken for sequencing was PBMCs. The receptor was derived from a man in his thirties or forties in good health and CMV-seronegative. The chain uses TRBV6-6 and TRBJ1-1; TRBD1 is a possible D gene, resting on 5 matching bases. The DNA reads TGTGCCAGCAGTTGGGGAGGGACGGCGAACACTGAAGCTTTCTTT. Its coded protein is CASSWGGTANTEAFF.